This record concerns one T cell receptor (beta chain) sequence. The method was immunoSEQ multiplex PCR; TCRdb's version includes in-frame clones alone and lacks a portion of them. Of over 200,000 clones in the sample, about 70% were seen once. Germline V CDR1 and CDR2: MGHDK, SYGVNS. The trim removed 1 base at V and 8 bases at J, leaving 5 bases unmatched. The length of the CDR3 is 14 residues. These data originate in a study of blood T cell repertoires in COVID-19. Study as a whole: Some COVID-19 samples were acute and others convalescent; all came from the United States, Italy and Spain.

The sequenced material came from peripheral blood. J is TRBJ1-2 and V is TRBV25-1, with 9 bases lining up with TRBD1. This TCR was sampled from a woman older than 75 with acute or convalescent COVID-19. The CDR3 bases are TGTGCCAGCAGTGAATTTACAGGGGGCCGCGGCTACACCTTC. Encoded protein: CASSEFTGGRGYTF.